A selection of T cell receptor beta chains follows, all from one sample in a study of cytomegalovirus exposure and HLA in healthy donors. Repertoires were generated with immunoSEQ multiplex PCR, while TCRdb's copy carries only in-frame clones and drops some. The repertoire includes some 310,000 clones, over 75% of them detected once, and about 0.96% sits in the top ten. The sequencing input was PBMCs. The receptors here all came from a man aged 25-40 years in good health and CMV-seronegative. CDR3s include the opening cysteine and the closing phenylalanine or tryptophan. The D gene is left open where the match is weak. Not all rows give a size; the values are once, few, many and, for expanded clones, a class.

clone size: .
J gene: TRBJ1-2
V gene: TRBV11-2
CDR3 length: 18
D gene: .
CDR3 protein: CASSPISGKPEAKYGYTF
CDR3 DNA: TGTGCCAGCAGTCCGATTTCCGGCAAACCTGAGGCAAAATATGGCTACACCTTC

clone size: .
J gene: TRBJ2-2
V gene: TRBV6-1
CDR3 length: 16
D gene: .
CDR3 protein: CASSEWRAAGTGELFF
CDR3 DNA: TGTGCCAGCAGTGAGTGGAGGGCCGCGGGGACCGGGGAGCTGTTTTTT

clone size: .
J gene: TRBJ1-6
V gene: TRBV7-2
CDR3 length: 13
D gene: .
CDR3 protein: CASSSPVYSPLHF
CDR3 DNA: TGTGCCAGCAGCTCCCCCGTGTATTCACCCCTCCACTTT

clone size: .
J gene: TRBJ2-1
V gene: TRBV9
CDR3 length: 16
D gene: TRBD2
CDR3 protein: CASSVSGGGRLDEQFF
CDR3 DNA: TGTGCCAGCAGCGTATCCGGCGGGGGGAGGTTGGATGAGCAGTTCTTC

clone size: .
J gene: TRBJ2-1
V gene: TRBV5-1
CDR3 length: 14
D gene: TRBD2
CDR3 protein: CASSLELAGDEQFF
CDR3 DNA: TGCGCCAGCAGCTTGGAACTAGCGGGGGACGAGCAGTTCTTC

clone size: .
J gene: TRBJ2-1
V gene: TRBV7-2
CDR3 length: 14
D gene: .
CDR3 protein: CASSAAQGYNEQFF
CDR3 DNA: TGTGCCAGCAGCGCCGCCCAGGGCTACAATGAGCAGTTCTTC

clone size: .
J gene: TRBJ2-1
V gene: TRBV6-4
CDR3 length: 15
D gene: .
CDR3 protein: CASSPRGDSYNEQFF
CDR3 DNA: TGTGCCAGCAGTCCTCGCGGGGACTCCTACAATGAGCAGTTCTTC

clone size: .
J gene: TRBJ1-5
V gene: TRBV4-1
CDR3 length: 14
D gene: .
CDR3 protein: CASSQEAGNQPQHF
CDR3 DNA: TGCGCCAGCAGCCAAGAGGCAGGCAATCAGCCCCAGCATTTT

clone size: .
J gene: TRBJ1-1
V gene: TRBV27
CDR3 length: 14
D gene: TRBD1
CDR3 protein: CASSRDRSNTEAFF
CDR3 DNA: TGTGCCAGCAGCCGGGACAGGTCGAACACTGAAGCTTTCTTT

clone size: once
J gene: TRBJ1-5
V gene: TRBV6-5
CDR3 length: 15
D gene: TRBD1
CDR3 protein: CASSPGGQGKQPQHF
CDR3 DNA: TGTGCCAGCTCCCCGGGGGGACAGGGGAAGCAGCCCCAGCATTTT

clone size: .
J gene: TRBJ1-3
V gene: TRBV7-2
CDR3 length: 15
D gene: TRBD1
CDR3 protein: CASSPRTGDRDTIYF
CDR3 DNA: TGTGCCAGCAGCCCCCGGACAGGGGACCGGGACACCATATATTTT

clone size: .
J gene: TRBJ1-4
V gene: TRBV4-3
CDR3 length: 16
D gene: TRBD1
CDR3 protein: CASSQARTGDHEKLFF
CDR3 DNA: TGCGCCAGCAGCCAAGCCCGGACAGGGGATCATGAAAAACTGTTTTTT

clone size: .
J gene: TRBJ2-1
V gene: TRBV4-3
CDR3 length: 18
D gene: TRBD2
CDR3 protein: CASSQEDVGTSNDNEQFF
CDR3 DNA: TGCGCCAGCAGCCAAGAGGATGTAGGGACTAGTAATGACAATGAGCAGTTCTTC

clone size: .
J gene: TRBJ1-2
V gene: TRBV6-5
CDR3 length: 14
D gene: .
CDR3 protein: CASSSTGQYYGYTF
CDR3 DNA: TGTGCCAGCAGTTCCACCGGACAGTACTATGGCTACACCTTC

clone size: once
J gene: TRBJ1-2
V gene: TRBV6-1
CDR3 length: 14
D gene: .
CDR3 protein: CASSSRMADYGYTF
CDR3 DNA: TGTGCCAGCTCCAGCCGGATGGCGGACTATGGCTACACCTTC

clone size: .
J gene: TRBJ2-1
V gene: TRBV7-9
CDR3 length: 14
D gene: .
CDR3 protein: CASGSRAANNEQFF
CDR3 DNA: TGTGCCAGCGGGTCGAGGGCGGCCAACAATGAGCAGTTCTTC

clone size: .
J gene: TRBJ1-1
V gene: TRBV9
CDR3 length: 14
D gene: .
CDR3 protein: CASSVVPRDTEAFF
CDR3 DNA: TGTGCCAGCAGCGTAGTTCCCCGGGACACTGAAGCTTTCTTT

clone size: .
J gene: TRBJ2-7
V gene: TRBV18
CDR3 length: 12
D gene: .
CDR3 protein: CASSPHEYEQYF
CDR3 DNA: TGTGCCAGCTCACCGCACGAGTACGAGCAGTACTTC

clone size: .
J gene: TRBJ2-7
V gene: TRBV18
CDR3 length: 13
D gene: .
CDR3 protein: CASSPAQVYEQYF
CDR3 DNA: TGTGCCAGCTCACCAGCCCAGGTTTACGAGCAGTACTTC

clone size: once
J gene: TRBJ1-2
V gene: TRBV5-1
CDR3 length: 16
D gene: TRBD1
CDR3 protein: CASSWRAGQGADGYTF
CDR3 DNA: TGCGCCAGCAGCTGGAGGGCGGGACAGGGGGCGGACGGCTACACCTTC

clone size: .
J gene: TRBJ2-5
V gene: TRBV5-6
CDR3 length: 16
D gene: .
CDR3 protein: CASSLLNNPSAGTQYF
CDR3 DNA: TGTGCCAGCAGCCTCCTAAATAATCCCTCGGCGGGGACCCAGTACTTC

clone size: .
J gene: TRBJ1-2
V gene: TRBV6-5
CDR3 length: 13
D gene: TRBD1
CDR3 protein: CASSPYRGDGYTF
CDR3 DNA: TGTGCCAGCAGTCCTTACAGGGGGGATGGCTACACCTTC

clone size: .
J gene: TRBJ1-2
V gene: TRBV10-3
CDR3 length: 12
D gene: .
CDR3 protein: CATSGVHYGYTF
CDR3 DNA: TGTGCCACCTCAGGGGTGCACTATGGCTACACCTTC

clone size: .
J gene: TRBJ1-2
V gene: TRBV2
CDR3 length: 14
D gene: TRBD1
CDR3 protein: CASTATGGLSGYTF
CDR3 DNA: TGTGCCAGCACCGCCACAGGGGGCCTTAGTGGCTACACCTTC

clone size: .
J gene: TRBJ2-3
V gene: TRBV6-5
CDR3 length: 14
D gene: TRBD1
CDR3 protein: CASTADRVTDTQYF
CDR3 DNA: TGTGCCAGCACCGCAGACAGGGTTACAGATACGCAGTATTTT

clone size: .
J gene: TRBJ1-1
V gene: TRBV6-1
CDR3 length: 14
D gene: TRBD1
CDR3 protein: CASSEGTENTEAFF
CDR3 DNA: TGTGCCAGCAGTGAGGGGACAGAGAACACTGAAGCTTTCTTT

clone size: .
J gene: TRBJ2-2
V gene: TRBV11-2
CDR3 length: 17
D gene: .
CDR3 protein: CASSLRGGTVSPGELFF
CDR3 DNA: TGTGCCAGCAGCCTCCGTGGGGGGACAGTCTCTCCCGGGGAGCTGTTTTTT

clone size: .
J gene: TRBJ2-1
V gene: TRBV29-1
CDR3 length: 11
D gene: .
CDR3 protein: CSGENLYSQFF
CDR3 DNA: TGCAGCGGCGAGAATTTGTATTCGCAGTTCTTC

clone size: .
J gene: TRBJ2-6
V gene: TRBV29-1
CDR3 length: 16
D gene: TRBD2
CDR3 protein: CSALLAGGFGANVLTF
CDR3 DNA: TGCAGCGCCTTACTAGCGGGGGGATTTGGGGCCAACGTCCTGACTTTC

clone size: .
J gene: TRBJ2-7
V gene: TRBV7-8
CDR3 length: 14
D gene: .
CDR3 protein: CASSLGDISYEQYF
CDR3 DNA: TGTGCCAGCAGCTTAGGTGACATCTCCTACGAGCAGTACTTC

clone size: .
J gene: TRBJ2-5
V gene: TRBV5-5
CDR3 length: 15
D gene: TRBD2
CDR3 protein: CASSLERGGRETQYF
CDR3 DNA: TGTGCCAGCAGCTTGGAGCGGGGGGGCCGGGAGACCCAGTACTTC

clone size: .
J gene: TRBJ1-1
V gene: TRBV9
CDR3 length: 14
D gene: .
CDR3 protein: CASSVGESHTEAFF
CDR3 DNA: TGTGCCAGCAGCGTAGGGGAGTCCCACACTGAAGCTTTCTTT

clone size: .
J gene: TRBJ2-1
V gene: TRBV9
CDR3 length: 17
D gene: .
CDR3 protein: CASSVGSSAGKYNEQFF
CDR3 DNA: TGTGCCAGCAGCGTAGGTTCTTCGGCCGGGAAGTACAATGAGCAGTTCTTC

clone size: .
J gene: TRBJ1-5
V gene: TRBV15
CDR3 length: 16
D gene: .
CDR3 protein: CATSRVSGVSNQPQHF
CDR3 DNA: TGTGCCACCAGCAGAGTTTCCGGAGTTAGCAATCAGCCCCAGCATTTT

clone size: .
J gene: TRBJ1-6
V gene: TRBV18
CDR3 length: 14
D gene: TRBD1
CDR3 protein: CASSPEQGNSPLHF
CDR3 DNA: TGTGCCAGCTCACCAGAACAGGGGAATTCACCCCTCCACTTT

clone size: .
J gene: TRBJ1-6
V gene: TRBV4-1
CDR3 length: 16
D gene: TRBD1
CDR3 protein: CASSQEGQGSGSPLHF
CDR3 DNA: TGCGCCAGCAGCCAAGAGGGACAGGGATCGGGATCACCCCTCCACTTT

clone size: .
J gene: TRBJ1-6
V gene: TRBV30
CDR3 length: 13
D gene: .
CDR3 protein: CAWNPQTNSPLHF
CDR3 DNA: TGTGCCTGGAATCCACAAACGAATTCACCCCTCCACTTT

clone size: .
J gene: TRBJ1-1
V gene: TRBV25-1
CDR3 length: 13
D gene: .
CDR3 protein: CASGGMRYTEAFF
CDR3 DNA: TGTGCCAGCGGGGGGATGAGGTACACTGAAGCTTTCTTT

clone size: .
J gene: TRBJ2-3
V gene: TRBV11-2
CDR3 length: 16
D gene: TRBD2
CDR3 protein: CASSSTSGGFIDTQYF
CDR3 DNA: TGTGCCAGCAGCTCAACTAGCGGGGGTTTTATAGATACGCAGTATTTT

clone size: .
J gene: TRBJ1-6
V gene: TRBV6-5
CDR3 length: 15
D gene: .
CDR3 protein: CASSYVGAEGSPLHF
CDR3 DNA: TGTGCCAGCAGTTACGTGGGGGCAGAGGGTTCACCCCTCCACTTT